The clone carrying this T cell receptor (beta chain) was seen at least ten times. Its antigen is not identified. This sample is part of a study of response to subunit inactivated influenza vaccine. Trimming removed 0 bases from V and 5 bases from J, with 3 bases in between. The germline CDR1 and CDR2 sequences are SGHDT and YYEEEE. The CDR3 has 11 amino acids. Findings and limits, study-wide: Researchers suggested that each seasonal influenza vaccination recruits few new T cells.

TCRdb reprocessed the RT-PCR reads with MiXCR, giving one entry per CDR3 protein. The table includes about 480,000 distinct CDR3 sequences, roughly 9.8% detected once. Sequenced material: PBMCs from blood, taken 40 to 50 days after vaccination. This rearrangement joins TRBV5-6 to TRBJ2-7; D remains unclear. This receptor was obtained from a man in his fifties or sixties who received an inactivated influenza vaccine. CDR3 amino acids: CASSLANEQYF. CDR3 DNA: TGTGCCAGCAGCTTGGCCAACGAGCAGTACTTC.